The TCR beta chain under discussion was sequenced for a study of patients and donors after allogeneic stem cell transplantation. Germline V lookup: CDR1 SNHLY, CDR2 FYNNEI. The V end lost 0 bases, the J end lost 6 bases, and 8 bases lay between the germline ends. The CDR3 is 14 residues long. TCRdb recomputed calls from the RT-PCR reads with MiXCR, one row per CDR3 protein. The table has 200,000 to 250,000 distinct CDR3 sequences, roughly an eighth seen once; the top ten hold 11%. The receptor's source is a human donor who was either an allogeneic HSCT recipient or a stem cell or donor lymphocyte infusion donor (not recorded which). It is not recorded whose cells these are; they may come from a transplant donor. The sample taken for sequencing was blood, either unsorted or a sorted T cell fraction (not recorded which). The rearrangement links TRBV2 to TRBJ2-2; D is perhaps TRBD2 (5 bases). The CDR3 coding sequence is TGTGCCAGCAGTGAAGCACGGGGTCCCGGGGAGCTGTTTTTT. Protein sequence: CASSEARGPGELFF.